These 5 T cell receptor beta chains originate from one sample sequenced in a study of STAT5B mutations in CD4+ large granular lymphocyte leukemia. Some clones are missing from TCRdb's copy, which holds only in-frame ones; the method was immunoSEQ multiplex PCR. The profile covers roughly 34,000 clones, with roughly 76% appearing a single time and about 4.4% taken by the ten largest. The sequencing input was CD4+ T cells from blood buffy coats. The source is a human donor in good health.

The chain employs TRBV11-3 and TRBJ2-5; D is possibly TRBD2 (6 bases). V was cut by 5 bases and J by 3 bases, with 10 bases left in between. The CDR3 extends over 13 amino acids. The germline gives CDR1 SGHNT, CDR2 YENEEA. This CDR3 is CASSPGGEETQYF. The CDR3 DNA is TGTGCCAGCAGCCCCGGGGGTGAAGAGACCCAGTACTTC.

The CDR3 DNA is TGTGCCAGCAGTCCCAGAGTTGATGAGCAGTTCTTC. Protein: CASSPRVDEQFF. The V gene is TRBV28, the J gene TRBJ2-1, with D hard to call. Trimming left V 5 bases short and J 8 bases short, with 10 bases between. This CDR3 is built from 12 residues. The germline CDR1 and CDR2 sequences are MDHEN and SYDVKM.

The chain uses TRBV5-4 and TRBJ2-3; D remains ambiguous. CDR1 is SGHNT and CDR2 is YYREEE in the germline V gene (reference sequence). This CDR3 has 13 residues. V was clipped by 5 bases and J by 4 bases, with 11 bases between them. The CDR3 DNA sequence: TGTGCCAGCAGTCCCGACCGGGCAGATACGCAGTATTTT. Translated: CASSPDRADTQYF. The full variable domain, its missing parts supplied by reference TRBV5-4 and TRBJ2-3, is ETGVTQSPTHLIKTRGQQVTLRCSSQSGHNTVSWYQQALGQGPQFIFQYYREEENGRGNFPPRFSGLQFPNYSSELNVNALELDDSALYLCASSPDRADTQYFGPGTRLTVL.

This chain links TRBV6-6 with TRBJ2-1, with D perhaps TRBD2 (6 bases). With 2 bases removed from V and 13 bases from J, the gap between germline ends came to 9 bases. The germline CDR1 and CDR2 sequences are MNHNY and SVGAGI (reference sequence). This CDR3 spans 11 amino acids. The CDR3, as DNA: TGTGCCAGCAGTTACAGGGACTTACAGTTCTTC. Translated: CASSYRDLQFF.

The chain recombines TRBV10-2 with TRBJ1-6, with D hard to call. This CDR3 contains 13 residues. V lost 4 bases, J lost 7 bases, and 8 bases lay in between. CDR1 and CDR2 from the germline V gene are WSHSY and SAAADI. The CDR3 nucleotides read TGCGCCAGCAGTGGGGATGGAAATTCACCCCTCCACTTT. Its translation: CASSGDGNSPLHF.